The T cell receptor (beta chain) under discussion was sequenced for a study of CD8 T cells in Susac syndrome. The RNA, roughly 0.5 to 1 ug, was put through reverse transcription using random hexamers. TCRdb ran MiXCR on the immunoSEQ multiplex PCR reads and lists one entry per CDR3 protein. The table includes about 300,000 distinct CDR3 sequences, over 75% detected once. Blood CD8+ and CD4+ T cells underwent high-throughput TCR beta sequencing. The multiple sclerosis controls were treatment-naive patients affected by stable or active relapsing-remitting disease. In contrast to the negatively isolated CD8+ and CD4+ T cells, TEMRA cells were FACS-enriched. Trimming cost V 7 bases and J 4 bases; bases outside gene matches: 7. Germline assignment: CDR1 SQVTM and CDR2 ANQGSEA. This CDR3 comprises 13 residues.

The rearrangement uses TRBV29-1 and TRBJ2-1, with TRBD1 matching over 7 bases. What was sequenced was CD8+ T cells from PBMCs. The sequence was obtained from a human donor with multiple sclerosis. The CDR3 DNA reads as TGCAGCGCACCGGGACAGATTTACAATGAGCAGTTCTTC. It encodes CSAPGQIYNEQFF.